The entry below describes one T cell receptor beta chain. The V gene end was trimmed by 6 bases and the J gene end by 1 base; junction bases not matched to a gene: 8. CDR3 size: 15 residues. Germline V CDR1 and CDR2: MNHEY, SVGAGI. The data belong to a study of blood T cell repertoires in COVID-19. Across the study: Nucleic acid was either cDNA or gDNA, and it came from T cells, B-cell-depleted T cells, or PBMCs.

As processed by the authors: Researchers report that nucleated cell counts were estimated from reference gene primer amplification. Some clones are missing from TCRdb's copy, which holds only in-frame ones; the method was immunoSEQ multiplex PCR. V, J and clone size derive from that table, while D and trimming were established from the DNA sequence. The table records 35,000 to 40,000 clones, roughly 80% of them present only once. The source material was peripheral blood. This sequence was found in an elderly man with active or convalescent COVID-19. This chain uses TRBV6-5 with TRBJ1-1; 7 nucleotides match TRBD1. The CDR3 sequence: CASSWDSPSNTEAFF. CDR3 in DNA: TGTGCCAGCAGCTGGGACAGTCCTTCGAACACTGAAGCTTTCTTT.